Listed below are T cell receptor beta chains from one sample, sequenced in a study of shared clonotypes between healthy human individuals. Method: immunoSEQ multiplex PCR; TCRdb's copy keeps in-frame clones and lacks some. The sample carries 1.5 million to 2.5 million clones, about 95% recorded once. Sequenced material: naive CD8+ T cells sorted from blood. All receptors derive from a young man in good health. CDR3s leave out the opening cysteine and the closing phenylalanine or tryptophan. A D gene is named only where the DNA matches it firmly. Part of the rows lack a size; the others show once, few, many or a class for expanded clones.

D,length,J,size,V,CDR3
TRBD2,13,TRBJ2-1,-,TRBV5-1,ASSFSGGSYNEQF
-,15,TRBJ2-2,-,TRBV11-2,ASSLVGTALDSGELF
-,13,TRBJ1-2,-,TRBV4-1,ASSPSTGGAYGYT
-,14,TRBJ2-7,-,TRBV6-5,ASSYSRGESSYEQY
-,14,TRBJ2-1,-,TRBV14,ASSHIDPATYNEQF
-,15,TRBJ2-2,-,TRBV18,ASSPYPGEGRTGELF
-,14,TRBJ1-1,-,TRBV5-1,ASSLYPGMENTEAF
TRBD2,12,TRBJ2-1,-,TRBV5-4,ASRSLGTSGEQF
-,12,TRBJ2-2,-,TRBV12-5,ASGSQTVTGELF
TRBD1,14,TRBJ2-5,once,TRBV29-1,SIEGGDRGVQETQY
-,12,TRBJ2-7,-,TRBV7-8,ASSFLTRSYEQY
-,10,TRBJ1-1,-,TRBV6-5,ASATTGTEAF
-,12,TRBJ1-6,-,TRBV28,ASSFKTGGSPLH
-,10,TRBJ2-5,-,TRBV10-3,AISDSEETQY
-,13,TRBJ1-1,-,TRBV4-3,ASSQGSVSYTEAF
TRBD2,13,TRBJ2-1,-,TRBV11-2,ASSLLAGAQNEQF
TRBD1,13,TRBJ2-7,-,TRBV6-6,ASSSGTGYSYEQY
-,12,TRBJ1-1,-,TRBV27,ASSLSALNTEAF
-,12,TRBJ2-5,-,TRBV29-1,SAVLRDKRETQY
TRBD1,14,TRBJ2-1,-,TRBV4-1,ASSQVRGQGALEPF
-,9,TRBJ2-7,-,TRBV30,AWSENYEQY
TRBD1,12,TRBJ1-6,-,TRBV6-6,ASSGQGAESPLH
TRBD1,13,TRBJ1-1,-,TRBV7-6,ASSLAGRGRAEAF
TRBD1,13,TRBJ2-1,-,TRBV28,ASSPAPGGEDEQF
-,14,TRBJ2-5,-,TRBV7-9,ASSPVEGILQETQY
TRBD2,12,TRBJ2-3,once,TRBV11-1,ASTPGGLTDTQY
TRBD1,11,TRBJ1-1,-,TRBV28,ASSQQGDTEAF
-,13,TRBJ2-1,-,TRBV27,ASSGYGSDGDEQF
-,13,TRBJ2-1,-,TRBV7-2,ASSYGLGSPYEQF
TRBD1,13,TRBJ1-2,-,TRBV19,ASSFQTGGLEGYT
TRBD1,11,TRBJ2-7,-,TRBV4-3,ASSHSQGYEQY
-,12,TRBJ1-1,once,TRBV14,ASSPWGGNTEAF
-,13,TRBJ2-5,-,TRBV6-1,ASSEGTADQETQY
-,11,TRBJ2-7,few,TRBV4-1,ASSQGVSYEQY
-,9,TRBJ2-1,-,TRBV7-2,ASSAANEQF
-,12,TRBJ1-6,-,TRBV5-6,ASSLGESNSPLH